Listed here is a single T cell receptor (beta chain). The sample has other DNA sequences that encode this CDR3 too. Study members were between about 18 and 100 years old and lived in fewer than 30 US regions. Cohort assignment relied on participant-reported clinical history. Profiling relied on immunoSEQ multiplex PCR, and the TCRdb table lists in-frame clones only, not all of them. This sample carries 200,000 to 250,000 clones, more than 75% of them seen once, and the ten largest clones take about 4.3%. The data were taken from a study of blood T cell repertoires in COVID-19. Looking at the study overall: Nucleic acid was either cDNA or gDNA, and it came from T cells, B-cell-depleted T cells, or PBMCs.

The CDR3 runs 11 residues. With 4 bases removed from V and 3 bases from J, the gap between germline ends came to 3 bases. Germline V gene lookup returns CDR1 SGHTA and CDR2 FQGNSA. This rearrangement joins TRBV7-2 to TRBJ1-1; no clear D gene. This sequence originates from a man aged 25-45 years with acute COVID-19. The sequencing input was PBMCs or T cells enriched from blood (not recorded which). The CDR3 bases are TGTGCCAGCAGCTCTTACACTGAAGCTTTCTTT. It is translated as CASSSYTEAFF.